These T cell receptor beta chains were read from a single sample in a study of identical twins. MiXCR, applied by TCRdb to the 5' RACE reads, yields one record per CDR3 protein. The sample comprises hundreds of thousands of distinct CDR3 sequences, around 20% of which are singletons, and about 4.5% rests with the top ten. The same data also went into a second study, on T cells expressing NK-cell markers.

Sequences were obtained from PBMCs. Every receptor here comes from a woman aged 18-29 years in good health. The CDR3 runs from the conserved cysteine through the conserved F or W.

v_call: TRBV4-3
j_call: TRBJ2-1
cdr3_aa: CASSQDWSAGGGQFF

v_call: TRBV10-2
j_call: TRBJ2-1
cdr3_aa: CAYGTGSLNEQFF

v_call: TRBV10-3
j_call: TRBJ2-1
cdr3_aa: CAINPGTSDYEQFF

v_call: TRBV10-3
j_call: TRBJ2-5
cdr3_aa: CAISESGRSETQYF

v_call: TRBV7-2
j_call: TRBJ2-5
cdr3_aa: CASSVGTANQETQYF

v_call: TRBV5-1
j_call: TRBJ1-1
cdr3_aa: CASSLLGQRGTEAFF

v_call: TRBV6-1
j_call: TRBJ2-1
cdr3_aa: CASSLGPHRDPWDEQFF

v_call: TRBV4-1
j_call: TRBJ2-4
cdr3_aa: CASSQDIATGVLNIQYF

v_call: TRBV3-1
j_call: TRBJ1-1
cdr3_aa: CASSQDPTGDTEAFF

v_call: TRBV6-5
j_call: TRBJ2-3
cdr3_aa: CASTFAGTGYSDTQYF

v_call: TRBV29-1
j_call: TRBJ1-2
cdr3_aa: CSVEEVHPGRGFGYTF

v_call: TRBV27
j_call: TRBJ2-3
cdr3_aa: CASSLWTGGFDTQYF

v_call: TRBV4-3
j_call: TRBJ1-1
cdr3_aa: CASSQQRGGEETEAFF

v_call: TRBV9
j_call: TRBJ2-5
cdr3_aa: CASSVDEGIARQYF

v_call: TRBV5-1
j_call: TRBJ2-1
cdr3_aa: CASSLVLSGTSGTGEQFF

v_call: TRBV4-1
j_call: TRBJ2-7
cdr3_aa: CASSRGQGNEQYF

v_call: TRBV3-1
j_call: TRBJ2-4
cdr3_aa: CASSQEIGPTWAKNIQYF

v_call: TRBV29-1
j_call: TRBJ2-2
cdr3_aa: CSVGRDGELFF

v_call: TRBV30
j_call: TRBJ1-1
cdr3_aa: CAWSPQGGTEAFF

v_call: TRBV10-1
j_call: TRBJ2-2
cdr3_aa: CASSLTGGGELFF

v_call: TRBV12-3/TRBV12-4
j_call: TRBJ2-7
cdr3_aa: CASSFSGRGYEQYF

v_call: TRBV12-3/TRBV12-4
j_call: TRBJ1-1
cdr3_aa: CASSMGAHTEAFF

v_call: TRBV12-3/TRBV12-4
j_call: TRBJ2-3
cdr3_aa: CASSLVTGGLNTQYF

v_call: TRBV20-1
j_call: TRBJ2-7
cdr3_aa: CSARDPAGNSYEQYF

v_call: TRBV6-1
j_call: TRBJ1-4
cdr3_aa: CASNGQGARKLFF

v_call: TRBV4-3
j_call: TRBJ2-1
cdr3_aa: CASSPNPPDGRVNEQFF

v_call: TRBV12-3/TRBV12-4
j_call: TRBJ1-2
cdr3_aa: CASLVQGVDYGYTF

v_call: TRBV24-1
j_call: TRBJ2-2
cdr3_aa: CATSVLAGAHTGELFF

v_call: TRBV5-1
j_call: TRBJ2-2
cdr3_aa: CASSLVWANTGELFF

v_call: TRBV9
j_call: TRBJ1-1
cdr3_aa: CASSVASGTILNTEAFF

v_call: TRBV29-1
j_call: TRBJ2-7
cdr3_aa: CSVRTQRNEQYF

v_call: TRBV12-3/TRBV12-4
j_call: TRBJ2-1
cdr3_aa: CASRPDSSYNEQFF

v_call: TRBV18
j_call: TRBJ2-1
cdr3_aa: CASSPGTQYNEQFF

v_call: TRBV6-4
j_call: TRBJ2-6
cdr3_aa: CASSDSNGANVLTF

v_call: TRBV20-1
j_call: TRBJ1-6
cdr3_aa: CSARGVHNSPLHF

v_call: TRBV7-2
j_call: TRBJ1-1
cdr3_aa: CASALRGSNTEAFF

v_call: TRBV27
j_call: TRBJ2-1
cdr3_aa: CASSTTSGDPNEQFF

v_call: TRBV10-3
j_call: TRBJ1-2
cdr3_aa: CAITVVRTGGKDGYTF

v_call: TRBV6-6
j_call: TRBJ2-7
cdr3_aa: CASRRGAYEQYF

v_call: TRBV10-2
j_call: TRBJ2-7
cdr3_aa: CASTDSAPSSYEQYF

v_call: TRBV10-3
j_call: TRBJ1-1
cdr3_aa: CAIRGGVNTEAFF

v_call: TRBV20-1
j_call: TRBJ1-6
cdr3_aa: CSARAAGTVNSPLHF

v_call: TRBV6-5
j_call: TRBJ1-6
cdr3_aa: CASSYLGGDSPLHF

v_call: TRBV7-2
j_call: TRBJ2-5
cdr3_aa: CASSRRLAGEETQYF

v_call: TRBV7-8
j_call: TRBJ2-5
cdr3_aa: CASAQGGPETQYF

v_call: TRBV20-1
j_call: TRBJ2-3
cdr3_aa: CSASLGVTDTQYF

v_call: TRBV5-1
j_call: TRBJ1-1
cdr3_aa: CASSDGTGASGTEAFF

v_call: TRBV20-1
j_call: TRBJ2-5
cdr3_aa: CSARRPGSRGETQYF

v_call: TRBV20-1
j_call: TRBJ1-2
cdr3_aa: CSAATGIRGYTF

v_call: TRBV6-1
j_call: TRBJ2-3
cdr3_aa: CASRKGEGTLLRTQYF

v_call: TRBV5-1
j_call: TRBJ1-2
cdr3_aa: CASSYGHPNSYGYTF

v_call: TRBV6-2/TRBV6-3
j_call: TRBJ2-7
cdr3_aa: CASSYSRRASYEQYF

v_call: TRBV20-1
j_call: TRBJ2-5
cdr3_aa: CSAETSGGQETQYF

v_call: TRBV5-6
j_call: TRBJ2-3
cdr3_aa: CASSTGGPVDTQYF

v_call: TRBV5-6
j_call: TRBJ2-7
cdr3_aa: CATTFLGGDEQYF